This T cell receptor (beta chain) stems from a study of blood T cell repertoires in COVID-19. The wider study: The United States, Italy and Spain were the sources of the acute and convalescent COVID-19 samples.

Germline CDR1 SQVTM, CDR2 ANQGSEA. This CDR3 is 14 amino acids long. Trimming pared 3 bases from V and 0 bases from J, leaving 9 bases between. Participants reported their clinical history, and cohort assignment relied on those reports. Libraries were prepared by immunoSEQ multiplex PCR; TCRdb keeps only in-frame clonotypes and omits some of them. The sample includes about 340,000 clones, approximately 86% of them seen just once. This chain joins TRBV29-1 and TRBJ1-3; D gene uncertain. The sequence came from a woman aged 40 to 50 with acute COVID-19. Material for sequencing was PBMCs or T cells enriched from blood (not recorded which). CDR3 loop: CSVDGRHSGNTIYF. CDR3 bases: TGCAGCGTTGATGGCAGGCACTCTGGAAACACCATATATTTT.